The clone carrying this T cell receptor beta chain has more than one count but fewer than ten. This entry comes from a study of blood T cell repertoires in COVID-19. Study context: There were acute and convalescent COVID-19 samples, and they came from the United States, Italy and Spain. T cells, B-cell-depleted T cells, or PBMCs provided the cDNA or gDNA that served as material.

The V gene's germline CDR1 is MDHEN and CDR2 SYDVKM. CDR3 size: 14 residues. Between the trimmed V and J ends, which lost 2 bases and 10 bases, there was a span of 14 bases. Source study methods: Amplified reference gene primers provided the basis for estimating nucleated cell counts. TCRdb keeps only in-frame clones here, not all; method: immunoSEQ multiplex PCR. V and J calls and clone size follow that table, whereas D and trimming were derived from the DNA. The sample contains 40,000 or so clones, around 90% of which appear only once. This clonotype was sampled from a man aged 50 to 60 with active COVID-19. V usage is TRBV28 and J usage is TRBJ1-4; TRBD1 is a possible D gene (6 bases). The sample was peripheral blood. CDR3 nucleotide sequence: TGTGCCAGCAGTTTAAGACAGGACGTAATAAAACTGTTTTTT. Translating it yields CASSLRQDVIKLFF.